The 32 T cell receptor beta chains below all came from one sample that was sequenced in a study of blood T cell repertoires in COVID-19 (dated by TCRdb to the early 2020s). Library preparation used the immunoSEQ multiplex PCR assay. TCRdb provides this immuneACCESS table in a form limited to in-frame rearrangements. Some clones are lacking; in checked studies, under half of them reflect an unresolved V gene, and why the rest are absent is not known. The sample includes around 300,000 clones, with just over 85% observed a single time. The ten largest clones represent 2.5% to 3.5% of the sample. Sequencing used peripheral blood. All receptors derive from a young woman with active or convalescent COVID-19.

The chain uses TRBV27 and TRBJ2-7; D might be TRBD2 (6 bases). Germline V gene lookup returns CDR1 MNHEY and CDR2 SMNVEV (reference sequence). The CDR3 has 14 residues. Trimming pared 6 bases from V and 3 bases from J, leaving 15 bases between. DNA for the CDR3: TGTGCCAGCAGACTACAAGGGGACTTCTACGAGCAGTACTTC. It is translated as CASRLQGDFYEQYF.

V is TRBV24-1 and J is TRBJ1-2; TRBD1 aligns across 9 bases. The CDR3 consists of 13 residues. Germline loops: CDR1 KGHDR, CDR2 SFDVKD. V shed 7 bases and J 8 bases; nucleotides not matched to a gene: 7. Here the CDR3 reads CATRDRGSLGYTF. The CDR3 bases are TGTGCCACCAGGGACAGGGGTTCCCTAGGCTACACCTTC.

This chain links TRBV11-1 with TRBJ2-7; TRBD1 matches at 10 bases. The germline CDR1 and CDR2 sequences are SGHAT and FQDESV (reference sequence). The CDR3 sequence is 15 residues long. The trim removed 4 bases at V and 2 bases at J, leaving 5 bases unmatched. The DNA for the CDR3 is TGTGCCAGCAGCTGGGGGACAGGGGCGGCCTACGAGCAGTACTTC. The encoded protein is CASSWGTGAAYEQYF.

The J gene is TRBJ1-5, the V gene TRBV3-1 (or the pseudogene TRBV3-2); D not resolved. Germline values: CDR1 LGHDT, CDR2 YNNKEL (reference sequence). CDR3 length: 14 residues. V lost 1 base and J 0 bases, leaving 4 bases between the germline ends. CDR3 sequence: CASSQGYSNQPQHF. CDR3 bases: TGTGCCAGCAGCCAAGGTTATAGCAATCAGCCCCAGCATTTT.

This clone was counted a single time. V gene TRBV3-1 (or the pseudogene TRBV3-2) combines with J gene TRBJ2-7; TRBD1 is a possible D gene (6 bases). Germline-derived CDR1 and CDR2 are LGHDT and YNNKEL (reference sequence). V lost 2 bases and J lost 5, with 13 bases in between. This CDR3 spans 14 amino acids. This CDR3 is CASSQWQGRNEQYF. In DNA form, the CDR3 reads TGTGCCAGCAGCCAATGGCAGGGGCGAAACGAGCAGTACTTC.

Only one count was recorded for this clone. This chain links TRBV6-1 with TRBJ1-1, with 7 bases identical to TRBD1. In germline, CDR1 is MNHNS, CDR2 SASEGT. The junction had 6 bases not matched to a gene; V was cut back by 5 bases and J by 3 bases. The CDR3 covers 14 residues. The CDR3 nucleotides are TGTGCCAGCAGTCCCAGACAGGGTGACACTGAAGCTTTCTTT. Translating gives CASSPRQGDTEAFF.

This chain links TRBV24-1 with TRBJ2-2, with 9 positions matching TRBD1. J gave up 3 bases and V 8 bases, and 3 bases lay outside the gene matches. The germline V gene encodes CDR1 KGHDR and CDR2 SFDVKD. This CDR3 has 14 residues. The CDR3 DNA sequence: TGTGCCACCACCGACAGGGGGGACACCGGGGAGCTGTTTTTT. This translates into CATTDRGDTGELFF.

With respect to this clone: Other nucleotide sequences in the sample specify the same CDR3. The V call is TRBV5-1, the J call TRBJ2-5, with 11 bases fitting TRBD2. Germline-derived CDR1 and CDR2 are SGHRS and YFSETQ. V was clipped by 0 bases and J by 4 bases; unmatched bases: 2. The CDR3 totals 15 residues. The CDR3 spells CASSLGLAGGETQYF. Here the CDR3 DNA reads TGCGCCAGCAGCTTGGGGCTAGCGGGGGGAGAGACCCAGTACTTC. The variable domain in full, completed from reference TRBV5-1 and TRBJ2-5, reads KAGVTQTPRYLIKTRGQQVTLSCSPISGHRSVSWYQQTPGQGLQFLFEYFSETQRNKGNFPGRFSGRQFSNSRSEMNVSTLELGDSALYLCASSLGLAGGETQYFGPGTRLLVL.

The CDR3 sequence: CASSQEGLAGEGTQYF. CDR3 sequence (DNA): TGTGCCAGCAGCCAAGAAGGACTAGCGGGGGAGGGGACGCAGTATTTT. The chain couples TRBV3-1 (or the pseudogene TRBV3-2) to TRBJ2-3, with TRBD2 identical over 13 bases. Germline trimming cut 0 bases from V and 9 bases from J; bases unmatched to any gene: 6. Germline loops: CDR1 LGHDT, CDR2 YNNKEL (reference sequence). This CDR3 comprises 16 residues.

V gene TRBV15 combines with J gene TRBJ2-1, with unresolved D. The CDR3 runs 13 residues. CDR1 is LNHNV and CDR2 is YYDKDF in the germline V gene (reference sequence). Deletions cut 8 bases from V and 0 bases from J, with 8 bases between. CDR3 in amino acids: CATRTHSYNEQFF. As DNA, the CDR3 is TGTGCCACCCGAACTCACTCCTACAATGAGCAGTTCTTC.

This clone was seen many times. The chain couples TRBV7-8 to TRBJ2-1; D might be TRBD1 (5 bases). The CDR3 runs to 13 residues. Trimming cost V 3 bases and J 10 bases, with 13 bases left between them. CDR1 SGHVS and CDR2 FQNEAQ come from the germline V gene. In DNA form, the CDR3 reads TGTGCCAGCAGCTTGCAACAGGTCAGCGAGCAGTTCTTC. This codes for CASSLQQVSEQFF.

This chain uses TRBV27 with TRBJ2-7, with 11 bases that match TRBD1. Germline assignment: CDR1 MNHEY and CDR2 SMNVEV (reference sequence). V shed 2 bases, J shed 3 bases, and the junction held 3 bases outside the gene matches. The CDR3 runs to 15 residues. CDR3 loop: CASSLRTGGHYEQYF. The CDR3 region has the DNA TGTGCCAGCAGTTTACGGACAGGGGGCCACTACGAGCAGTACTTC.

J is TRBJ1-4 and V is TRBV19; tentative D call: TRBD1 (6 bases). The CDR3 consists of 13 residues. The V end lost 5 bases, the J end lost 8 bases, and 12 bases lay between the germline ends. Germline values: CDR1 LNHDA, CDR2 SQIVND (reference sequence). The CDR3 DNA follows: TGTGCCAGTAGTCCCGTTAGGGGGGAAAAACTGTTTTTT. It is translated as CASSPVRGEKLFF.

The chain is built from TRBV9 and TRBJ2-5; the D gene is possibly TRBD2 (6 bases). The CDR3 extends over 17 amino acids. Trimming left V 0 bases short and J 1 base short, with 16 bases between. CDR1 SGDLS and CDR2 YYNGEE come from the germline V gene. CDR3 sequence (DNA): TGTGCCAGCAGCGTAGAAACCCCCACTAGCTCCCAAGAGACCCAGTACTTC. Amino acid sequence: CASSVETPTSSQETQYF.

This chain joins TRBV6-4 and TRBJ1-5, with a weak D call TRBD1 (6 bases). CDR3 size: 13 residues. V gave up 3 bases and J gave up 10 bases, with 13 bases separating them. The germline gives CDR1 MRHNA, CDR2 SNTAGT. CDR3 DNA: TGTGCCAGCAGTGAGCGCGGGGGCAACCCCCAGCATTTT. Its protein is CASSERGGNPQHF.

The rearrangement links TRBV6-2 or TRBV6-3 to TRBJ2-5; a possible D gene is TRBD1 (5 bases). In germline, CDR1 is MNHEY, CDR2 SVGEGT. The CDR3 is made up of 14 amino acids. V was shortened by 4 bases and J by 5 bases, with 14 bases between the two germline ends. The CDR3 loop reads CASSLNWGDETQYF. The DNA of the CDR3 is TGTGCCAGCAGTTTAAATTGGGGCGATGAGACCCAGTACTTC.

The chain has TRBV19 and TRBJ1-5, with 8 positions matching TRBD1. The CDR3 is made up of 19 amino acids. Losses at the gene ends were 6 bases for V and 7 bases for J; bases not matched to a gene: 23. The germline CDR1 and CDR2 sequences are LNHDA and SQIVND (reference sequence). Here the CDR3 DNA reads TGTGCCAGTAGCCGCCAAGGGCGGGCAGGGGGCCATTTGGGGCAGCCCCAGCATTTT. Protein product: CASSRQGRAGGHLGQPQHF. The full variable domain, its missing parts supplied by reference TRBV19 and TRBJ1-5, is DGGITQSPKYLFRKEGQNVTLSCEQNLNHDAMYWYRQDPGQGLRLIYYSQIVNDFQKGDIAEGYSVSREKKESFPLTVTSAQKNPTAFYLCASSRQGRAGGHLGQPQHFGDGTRLSIL.

In DNA, the CDR3 is TGTGCCAGCAGGGCTCAGGGGCGGGGGGACACCGGGGAGCTGTTTTTT. Its translation: CASRAQGRGDTGELFF. The chain is built from TRBV5-4 and TRBJ2-2, with TRBD2 matching over 8 bases. CDR3 length: 16 residues. Trimming took 5 bases from V and 3 from J; bases not matched to a gene: 9. The V gene's germline CDR1 is SGHNT and CDR2 YYREEE (reference sequence).

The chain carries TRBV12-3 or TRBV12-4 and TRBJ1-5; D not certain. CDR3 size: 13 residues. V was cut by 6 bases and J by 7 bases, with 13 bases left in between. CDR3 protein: CASRHRTGQPQHF. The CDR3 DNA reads TGTGCCAGCAGACATAGGACGGGACAGCCCCAGCATTTT.

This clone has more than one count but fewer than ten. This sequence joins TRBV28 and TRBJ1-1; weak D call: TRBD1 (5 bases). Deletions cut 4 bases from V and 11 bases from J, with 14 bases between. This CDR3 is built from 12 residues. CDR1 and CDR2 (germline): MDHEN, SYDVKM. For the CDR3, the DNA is TGTGCCAGCAGTTCGTTGGGCCGGGGGGCTTTCTTT. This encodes CASSSLGRGAFF.

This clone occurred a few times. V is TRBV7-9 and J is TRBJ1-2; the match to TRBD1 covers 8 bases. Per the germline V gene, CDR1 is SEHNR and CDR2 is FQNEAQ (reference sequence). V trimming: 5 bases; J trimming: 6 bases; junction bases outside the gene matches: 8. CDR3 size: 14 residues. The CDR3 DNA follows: TGTGCCAGCAGCCCCGAGACAGGGGTGGATGGCTACACCTTC. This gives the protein CASSPETGVDGYTF.

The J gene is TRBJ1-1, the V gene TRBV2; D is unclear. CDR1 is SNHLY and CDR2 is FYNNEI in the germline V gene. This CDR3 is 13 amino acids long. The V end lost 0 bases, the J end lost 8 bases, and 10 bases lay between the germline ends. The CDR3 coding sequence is TGTGCCAGCAGTGAAGCGCGGTACGGAGAAGCTTTCTTT. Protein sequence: CASSEARYGEAFF.

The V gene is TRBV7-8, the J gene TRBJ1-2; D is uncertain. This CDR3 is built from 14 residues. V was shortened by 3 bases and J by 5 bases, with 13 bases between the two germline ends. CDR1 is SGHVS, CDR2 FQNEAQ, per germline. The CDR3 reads CASSLAGIQYGYTF. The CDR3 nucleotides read TGTGCCAGCAGCTTGGCAGGTATTCAATATGGCTACACCTTC.

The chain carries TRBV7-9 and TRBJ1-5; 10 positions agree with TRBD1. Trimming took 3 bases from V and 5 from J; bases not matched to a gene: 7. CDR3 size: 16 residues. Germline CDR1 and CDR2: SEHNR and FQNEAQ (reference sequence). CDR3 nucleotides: TGTGCCAGCAGCTTGGGGACAGGGGTACGGGATCAGCCCCAGCATTTT. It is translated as CASSLGTGVRDQPQHF.

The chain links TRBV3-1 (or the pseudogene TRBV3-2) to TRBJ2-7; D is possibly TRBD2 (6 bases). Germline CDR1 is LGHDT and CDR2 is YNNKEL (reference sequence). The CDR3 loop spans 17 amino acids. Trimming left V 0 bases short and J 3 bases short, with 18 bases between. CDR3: CASSQDAGRGLSYEQYF. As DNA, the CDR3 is TGTGCCAGCAGCCAAGATGCGGGCCGGGGGTTAAGCTACGAGCAGTACTTC.

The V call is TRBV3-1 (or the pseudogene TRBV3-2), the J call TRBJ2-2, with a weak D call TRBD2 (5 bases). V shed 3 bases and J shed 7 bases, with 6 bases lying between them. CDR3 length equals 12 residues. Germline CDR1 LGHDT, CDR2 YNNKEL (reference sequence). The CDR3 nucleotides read TGTGCCAGCAGCCATGGAGGCGGGGAGCTGTTTTTT. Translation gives CASSHGGGELFF.

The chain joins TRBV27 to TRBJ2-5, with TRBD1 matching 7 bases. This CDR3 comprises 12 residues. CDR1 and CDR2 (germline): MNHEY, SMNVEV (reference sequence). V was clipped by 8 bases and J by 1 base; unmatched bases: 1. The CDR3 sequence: CASGDSQETQYF. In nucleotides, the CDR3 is TGTGCCAGCGGGGACAGCCAAGAGACCCAGTACTTC.

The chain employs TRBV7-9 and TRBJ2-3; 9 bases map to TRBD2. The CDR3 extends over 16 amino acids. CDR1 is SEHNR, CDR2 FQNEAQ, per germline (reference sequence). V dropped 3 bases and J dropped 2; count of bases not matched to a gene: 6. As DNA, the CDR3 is TGTGCCAGCAGCTTCTTCGCGGGGGGGAACACAGATACGCAGTATTTT. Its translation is CASSFFAGGNTDTQYF.

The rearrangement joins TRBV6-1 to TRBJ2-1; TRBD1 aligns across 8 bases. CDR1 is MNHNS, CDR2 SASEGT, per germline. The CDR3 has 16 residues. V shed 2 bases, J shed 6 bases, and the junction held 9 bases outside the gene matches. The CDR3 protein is CASSEHAGTGFNEQFF. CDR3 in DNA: TGTGCCAGCAGTGAACATGCCGGGACAGGATTCAATGAGCAGTTCTTC.

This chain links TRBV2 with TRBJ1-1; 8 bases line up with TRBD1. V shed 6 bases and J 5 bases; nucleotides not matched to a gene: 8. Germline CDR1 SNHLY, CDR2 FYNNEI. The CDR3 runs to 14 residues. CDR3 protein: CASRATQGATEAFF. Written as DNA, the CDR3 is TGTGCCAGCAGAGCCACTCAGGGGGCTACTGAAGCTTTCTTT. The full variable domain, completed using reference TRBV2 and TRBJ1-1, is EPEVTQTPSHQVTQMGQEVILRCVPISNHLYFYWYRQILGQKVEFLVSFYNNEISEKSEIFDDQFSVERPDGSNFTLKIRSTKLEDSAMYFCASRATQGATEAFFGQGTRLTVV.

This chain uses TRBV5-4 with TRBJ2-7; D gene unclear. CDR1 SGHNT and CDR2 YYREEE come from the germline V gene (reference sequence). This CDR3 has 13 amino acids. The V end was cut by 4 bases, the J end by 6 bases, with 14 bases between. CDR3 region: CASSPKPSGEQYF. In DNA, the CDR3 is TGTGCCAGCAGCCCTAAGCCGTCGGGCGAGCAGTACTTC.

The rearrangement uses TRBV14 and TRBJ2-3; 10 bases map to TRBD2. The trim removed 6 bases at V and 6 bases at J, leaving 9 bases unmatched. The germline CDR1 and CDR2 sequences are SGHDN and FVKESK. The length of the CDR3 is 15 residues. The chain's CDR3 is CASRPAGGSRDTQYF. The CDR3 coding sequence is TGTGCCAGCAGGCCAGCGGGGGGGTCCCGGGATACGCAGTATTTT. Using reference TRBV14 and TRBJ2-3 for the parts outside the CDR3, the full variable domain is EAGVTQFPSHSVIEKGQTVTLRCDPISGHDNLYWYRRVMGKEIKFLLHFVKESKQDESGMPNNRFLAERTGGTYSTLKVQPAELEDSGVYFCASRPAGGSRDTQYFGPGTRLTVL.